The 22 T cell receptor beta chains below were found in one sample sequenced in a study of blood T cells in healthy people across ages. Through a sample-barcoded 5' primer and a J-beta primer mix, a second PCR was run for about 7 to 12 cycles. One entry per CDR3 protein, called by TCRdb with MiXCR from the 5' RACE reads. Among around 780,000 distinct CDR3 sequences listed, roughly three fifths were seen once. Sequenced input: blood. These receptors came from a man aged 40-50 years in good health.

This chain uses TRBV6-6 with TRBJ1-5; 10 bases line up with TRBD1. The germline V gene encodes CDR1 MNHNY and CDR2 SVGAGI (reference sequence). V shed 2 bases, J shed 5 bases, and the junction held 6 bases outside the gene matches. CDR3 length equals 16 residues. CDR3 sequence: CASSYPRTGGDQPQHF. The CDR3 DNA follows: TGTGCCAGCAGTTACCCAAGGACAGGGGGAGATCAGCCCCAGCATTTT.

In this sample, this clonotype turned up a few times. This chain uses TRBV6-2 or TRBV6-3 with TRBJ2-7; 7 bases align to TRBD2. The CDR3 covers 14 residues. V was clipped by 4 bases and J by 5 bases; unmatched bases: 8. The germline CDR1 and CDR2 sequences are MNHEY and SVGEGT. CDR3 amino acids: CASSWYRGSNEQYF. The CDR3 DNA reads as TGTGCCAGCAGTTGGTATCGCGGGAGTAACGAGCAGTACTTC.

V and J are TRBV28 and TRBJ2-5; D unclear. V was shortened by 6 bases and J by 1 base, with 12 bases between the two germline ends. Per the germline V gene, CDR1 is MDHEN and CDR2 is SYDVKM. The CDR3 has 14 residues. CDR3 nucleotide sequence: TGTGCCAGCAGCCTGGTACAGCCCCAAGAGACCCAGTACTTC. Encoded protein: CASSLVQPQETQYF.

There are a few counts of this clonotype. In nucleotides, the CDR3 is TGTGCCAGCAGTTTACCTAGCCGTGATCCCACAGATACGCAGTATTTT. Its translation: CASSLPSRDPTDTQYF. The chain links TRBV12-3 or TRBV12-4 to TRBJ2-3; D may be TRBD2 (5 bases). The CDR3 totals 16 residues. V dropped 2 bases and J dropped 2 bases, with 14 bases sitting between them.

The chain combines TRBV13 with TRBJ2-3; 10 bases align to TRBD2. Trimming removed 2 bases from V and 0 bases from J; junction bases left unmatched: 2. The CDR3 length is 16 residues. In germline, CDR1 is PRHDT, CDR2 FYEKMQ (reference sequence). In DNA, the CDR3 is TGTGCCAGCAGCTTAAGGGGACTAGCGAGCACAGATACGCAGTATTTT. This translates into CASSLRGLASTDTQYF. Drawing the rest from reference TRBV13 and TRBJ2-3, the complete variable domain is AAGVIQSPRHLIKEKRETATLKCYPIPRHDTVYWYQQGPGQDPQFLISFYEKMQSDKGSIPDRFSAQQFSDYHSELNMSSLELGDSALYFCASSLRGLASTDTQYFGPGTRLTVL.

This clonotype came up once. The chain carries TRBV6-1 and TRBJ1-2; 7 bases are shared with TRBD1. CDR1 and CDR2 from the germline V gene are MNHNS and SASEGT. The ends lost 7 bases at V and 5 bases at J; junction bases unmatched: 7. This CDR3 is built from 13 residues. The CDR3 loop reads CASNTGDRYGYTF. DNA for the CDR3: TGTGCCAGCAACACAGGGGATCGTTATGGCTACACCTTC.

The table lists this clonotype with a few counts. The rearrangement uses TRBV29-1 and TRBJ2-1, with 9 bases matching TRBD1. The CDR3 has 13 residues. Germline-derived CDR1 and CDR2 are SQVTM and ANQGSEA. In nucleotides, the CDR3 is TGCTGCGGACAGGGGCCCTCCTACAATGAGCAGTTCTTC. It encodes CCGQGPSYNEQFF.

This sequence joins TRBV4-2 and TRBJ2-1; 9 nucleotides line up with TRBD2. Germline V lookup: CDR1 LGHNA, CDR2 YNFKEQ. The CDR3 length is 14 residues. The V and J ends lost 0 bases and 15 bases, in that order; junction bases with no gene match: 9. The CDR3 DNA sequence: TGTGCCAGCAGCCAAGATATGGTCGGGACTAGCCCGTTCTTC. Protein: CASSQDMVGTSPFF.

The chain links TRBV6-2 or TRBV6-3 to TRBJ2-5; D unclear. Looked up from germline, CDR1 is MNHEY and CDR2 is SVGEGT. CDR3 size: 13 residues. Trimming took off 8 bases at V and 5 bases at J, with 15 bases between the two ends. The CDR3 region is CASQSLSRETQYF. The DNA of the CDR3 is TGTGCCAGCCAAAGCCTTAGCCGGGAGACCCAGTACTTC.

This clonotype was counted a few times. This chain links TRBV15 with TRBJ2-3, with 12 bases fitting TRBD2. The CDR3 length is 19 residues. Germline V gene lookup returns CDR1 LNHNV and CDR2 YYDKDF (reference sequence). The V gene end was trimmed by 3 bases and the J gene end by 1 base; junction bases not matched to a gene: 11. The CDR3 nucleotides read TGTGCCACCAGCAGGGCCCTTCTAGCGGGAGGGGGTGGCACAGATACGCAGTATTTT. It encodes CATSRALLAGGGGTDTQYF. The full variable domain, rest sourced from reference TRBV15 and TRBJ2-3, is DAMVIQNPRYQVTQFGKPVTLSCSQTLNHNVMYWYQQKSSQAPKLLFHYYDKDFNNEADTPDNFQSRRPNTSFCFLDIRSPGLGDTAMYLCATSRALLAGGGGTDTQYFGPGTRLTVL.

The rearrangement uses TRBV5-1 and TRBJ2-5, with D possibly being TRBD2 (5 bases). The CDR3 has 12 residues. Germline-derived CDR1 and CDR2 are SGHRS and YFSETQ. V gave up 4 bases and J gave up 9 bases, with 13 bases separating them. CDR3 nucleotide sequence: TGCGCCAGCAGCCCGGAGGTCGATGCCCAGTACTTC. Its translation: CASSPEVDAQYF.

J is TRBJ1-5 and V is TRBV28; D possibly corresponds to TRBD1 (5 bases). Germline V gene sequence: CDR1 MDHEN, CDR2 SYDVKM. Trimming removed 3 bases at V and 7 bases at J, with 10 bases between. This CDR3 contains 13 residues. CDR3 region: CASSLVGGQPQHF. For the CDR3, the DNA is TGTGCCAGCAGTTTGGTGGGGGGACAGCCCCAGCATTTT.

For this clonotype: This may be a read error: a much more frequent sequence differs by one nucleotide. CDR3 coding DNA: TGTGCCAGCAGATCAACCGCCTACGAGCAGTACTTC. Protein product: CASRSTAYEQYF. The genes are TRBV12-3 or TRBV12-4 and TRBJ2-7, with no clear D. The length of the CDR3 is 12 residues. Between the trimmed V and J ends, which lost 6 bases and 2 bases, there was a span of 8 bases.

The chain recombines TRBV24-1 with TRBJ2-4; D may be TRBD2 (5 bases). The closer fit of TRBJ2-5 to the DNA end suggests the J call may be wrong. CDR3 size: 15 residues. Germline V gene lookup returns CDR1 KGHDR and CDR2 SFDVKD. The CDR3: CATSAPDGVQETQYF. CDR3 sequence (DNA): TGTGCCACCAGTGCTCCGGACGGGGTACAAGAGACCCAGTACTTC.

This chain connects TRBV5-1 to TRBJ1-1; 7 nucleotides align to TRBD1. J gave up 0 bases and V 3 bases, and 11 bases lay outside the gene matches. The CDR3 runs 17 residues. Per the germline V gene, CDR1 is SGHRS and CDR2 is YFSETQ. In DNA, the CDR3 is TGCGCCAGCAGCTGGAAAGGCCCCGGGACAGTGAACACTGAAGCTTTCTTT. This gives the protein CASSWKGPGTVNTEAFF.

The chain joins TRBV3-1 to TRBJ1-2; 7 bases are a match to TRBD1. The V segment lost 5 bases and the J segment 7 bases; nucleotides outside the gene matches: 10. The V gene's germline CDR1 is LGHDT and CDR2 YNNKEL (reference sequence). CDR3 size: 14 residues. The CDR3 bases are TGTGCCAGCAGCGAACAAACAGGGGCGGTTGGCTACACCTTC. Translating gives CASSEQTGAVGYTF. Supplemented by reference TRBV3-1 and TRBJ1-2, the full variable domain reads DTAVSQTPKYLVTQMGNDKSIKCEQNLGHDTMYWYKQDSKKFLKIMFSYNNKELIINETVPNRFSPKSPDKAHLNLHINSLELGDSAVYFCASSEQTGAVGYTFGSGTRLTVV.

The chain joins TRBV7-2 to TRBJ1-5; tentatively, D is TRBD1 (5 bases). The CDR3 length is 14 residues. Trimming removed 5 bases from V and 3 bases from J, with 11 bases in between. Germline values: CDR1 SGHTA, CDR2 FQGNSA. CDR3 DNA: TGTGCCAGCAGCCAACAGGTAGACAATCAGCCCCAGCATTTT. Amino acids: CASSQQVDNQPQHF.

J is TRBJ2-5 and V is TRBV11-2, with TRBD2 matching 9 bases. With 7 bases clipped from V and 5 bases from J, the junction kept 8 bases outside the gene matches. This CDR3 has 14 residues. Germline V lookup: CDR1 SGHAT, CDR2 FQNNGV. The chain's CDR3 is CASKPAGGWETQYF. In nucleotides, the CDR3 is TGTGCCAGCAAACCAGCGGGGGGTTGGGAGACCCAGTACTTC.

V is TRBV7-9 and J is TRBJ2-4; D assignment may be TRBD1 or TRBD2 (5 bases each). Germline CDR1 SEHNR, CDR2 FQNEAQ (reference sequence). The CDR3 covers 16 residues. The V and J ends lost 5 bases and 3 bases respectively, with 17 bases between them. The CDR3 coding sequence is TGTGCCAGCAGCACGAGGTGGGGGTCAGTCAAAAACATTCAGTACTTC. Translated, it gives CASSTRWGSVKNIQYF.

This sequence joins TRBV7-8 and TRBJ1-1; D uncertain. This CDR3 has 14 residues. Trimming removed 0 bases at V and 5 bases at J, with 10 bases between. CDR1 and CDR2 (germline): SGHVS, FQNEAQ. The DNA for the CDR3 is TGTGCCAGCAGCTTAGCGGCCAGAACAACTGAAGCTTTCTTT. Encoded protein: CASSLAARTTEAFF.

The table lists this clonotype with a few counts. The chain carries TRBV2 and TRBJ2-7; a possible D gene is TRBD1 (6 bases). Germline CDR1 and CDR2: SNHLY and FYNNEI. CDR3 length: 15 amino acids. With 4 bases removed from V and 3 bases from J, the gap between germline ends came to 16 bases. The CDR3 DNA sequence: TGTGCCAGCAGTGTAGATGGGGGCAAAAGCTACGAGCAGTACTTC. Its protein product is CASSVDGGKSYEQYF.

This clonotype has more than one count but fewer than ten. The chain links TRBV21-1 to TRBJ2-4; TRBD1, the D gene given by the table, was not confirmed from the DNA. TRBV21-1 is an annotated pseudogene. This CDR3 is 17 amino acids long. CDR3 DNA sequence: TGTGCCAGCAGCATCTGGGAAGAACAGGGTCCCAAAAACATTCAGTACTTC. Its translation: CASSIWEEQGPKNIQYF.